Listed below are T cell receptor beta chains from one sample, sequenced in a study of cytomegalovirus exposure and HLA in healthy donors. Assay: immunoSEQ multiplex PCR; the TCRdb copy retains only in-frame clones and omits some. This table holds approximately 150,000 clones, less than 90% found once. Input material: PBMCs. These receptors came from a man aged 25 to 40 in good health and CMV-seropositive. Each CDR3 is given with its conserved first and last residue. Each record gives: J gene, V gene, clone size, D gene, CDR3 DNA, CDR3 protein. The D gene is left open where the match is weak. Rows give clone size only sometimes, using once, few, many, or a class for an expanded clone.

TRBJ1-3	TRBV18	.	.	TGTGCCAGCTCCCCCACCTTAGACTCTGGAAACACCATATATTTT	CASSPTLDSGNTIYF
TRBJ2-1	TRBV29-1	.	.	TGCAGCGTTGGGCCTAGGGGGGGCCCCAATGAGCAGTTCTTC	CSVGPRGGPNEQFF
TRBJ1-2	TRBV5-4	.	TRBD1	TGTGCCAGCACGGGGACAGGGGACTATGGCTACACCTTC	CASTGTGDYGYTF
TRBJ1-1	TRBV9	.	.	TGTGCCAGCAGTGGTGCACAAATGAACACTGAAGCTTTCTTT	CASSGAQMNTEAFF
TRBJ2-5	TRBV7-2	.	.	TGTGCCAGCAGCCGGGACTGGGAAGAGACCCAGTACTTC	CASSRDWEETQYF
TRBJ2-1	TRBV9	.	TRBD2	TGTGCCAGCAGCGTAGGAGCGGGGACTCTCAATGAGCAGTTCTTC	CASSVGAGTLNEQFF
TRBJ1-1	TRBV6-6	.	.	TGTGCCAGCGCGGCGGCAATGAACACTGAAGCTTTCTTT	CASAAAMNTEAFF
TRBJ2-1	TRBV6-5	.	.	TGTGCCAGCAGTCCTCAGCGGGTCAACAATGAGCAGTTCTTC	CASSPQRVNNEQFF
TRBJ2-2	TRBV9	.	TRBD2	TGTGCCAGCAGCGTAGGCCTAGCGGGAGACACCGGGGAGCTGTTTTTT	CASSVGLAGDTGELFF
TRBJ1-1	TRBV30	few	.	TGTGCCTGGAGGGGACAAGGAGGCACTGAAGCTTTCTTT	CAWRGQGGTEAFF
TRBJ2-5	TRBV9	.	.	TGTGCCAGCAGCGAAGGGGAACGGCAGGGGATCGGAGAGACCCAGTACTTC	CASSEGERQGIGETQYF
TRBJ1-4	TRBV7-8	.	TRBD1	TGTGCCAGCAGTTCAGTCCACCCGGGACAGGGGCAACTGTTTTTT	CASSSVHPGQGQLFF
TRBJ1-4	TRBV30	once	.	TGTGCCTGGAGTGACGGGGTTCAGGAAAAACTGTTTTTT	CAWSDGVQEKLFF
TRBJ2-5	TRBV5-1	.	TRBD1	TGCGCCAGCAGCTTGGTTTACAGGGGCCAAGAGACCCAGTACTTC	CASSLVYRGQETQYF
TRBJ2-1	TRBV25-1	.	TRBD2	TGTGCCAGCACCGGGGGAGCGGGAGGGAACTCCTACAATGAGCAGTTCTTC	CASTGGAGGNSYNEQFF
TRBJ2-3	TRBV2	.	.	TGTGCCAGCAGGAGAACAGGGACCTGGAGCACAGATACGCAGTATTTT	CASRRTGTWSTDTQYF
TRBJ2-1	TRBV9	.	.	TGTGCCAGCAGCGCGTGGGGGGGCGCACACAATGAGCAGTTCTTC	CASSAWGGAHNEQFF
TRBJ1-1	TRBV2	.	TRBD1	TGTGCCAGCAGTGGGACAGGGCACACTGAAGCTTTCTTT	CASSGTGHTEAFF
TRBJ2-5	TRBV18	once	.	TGTGCCAGCTCACCACCCGGCAGAGGAGACCAAGAGACCCAGTACTTC	CASSPPGRGDQETQYF
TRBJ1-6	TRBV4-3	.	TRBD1	TGCGCCAGCAGCTACCAGACAGGGACTGACTATAATTCACCCCTCCACTTT	CASSYQTGTDYNSPLHF
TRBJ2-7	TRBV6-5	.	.	TGTGCCAGCAGTTACTCTCGGGGGAGTAGGTACGAGCAGTACTTC	CASSYSRGSRYEQYF
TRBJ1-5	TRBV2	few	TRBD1	TGTGCCAGCAGTTATCCGGGACAGGAGAATCAGCCCCAGCATTTT	CASSYPGQENQPQHF
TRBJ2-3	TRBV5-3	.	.	TGTGCCAGAAGCTTGTGGGTACTTACAGCAGATACGCAGTATTTT	CARSLWVLTADTQYF
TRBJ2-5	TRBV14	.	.	TGTGCCAGCAGCCAAGAACGCGACTCGGGCCAGTACTTC	CASSQERDSGQYF
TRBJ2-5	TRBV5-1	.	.	TGCGCCAAGATAGTGGACAGAAAAGAGACCCAGTACTTC	CAKIVDRKETQYF
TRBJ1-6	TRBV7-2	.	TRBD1	TGTGCCAGCAGCCGGACAGGGCATAATTCACCCCTCCACTTT	CASSRTGHNSPLHF
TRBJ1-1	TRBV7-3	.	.	TGTGCCAGCAGCTTAAACGGGAACACTGAAGCTTTCTTT	CASSLNGNTEAFF
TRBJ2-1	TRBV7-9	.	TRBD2	TGTGCCAGCAGCTTATGGGGCGGAGAGGGACTAGCATTCCATGAGCAGTTCTTC	CASSLWGGEGLAFHEQFF
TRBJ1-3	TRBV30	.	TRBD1	TGTGCCTGGAGTGCCCGATTGGACAGGGGGTACGGAAACACCATATATTTT	CAWSARLDRGYGNTIYF
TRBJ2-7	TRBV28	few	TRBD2	TGTGCCAGCGCCCCGGGACTAGAGTACGAGCAGTACTTC	CASAPGLEYEQYF
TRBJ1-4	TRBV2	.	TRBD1	TGTGCCAGCAGTGATGACAGGGGAGAAAAACTGTTTTTT	CASSDDRGEKLFF
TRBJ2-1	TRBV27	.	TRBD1	TGTGCCAGCAGTTTATACGACAGGGGGCGGGATGAGCAGTTCTTC	CASSLYDRGRDEQFF